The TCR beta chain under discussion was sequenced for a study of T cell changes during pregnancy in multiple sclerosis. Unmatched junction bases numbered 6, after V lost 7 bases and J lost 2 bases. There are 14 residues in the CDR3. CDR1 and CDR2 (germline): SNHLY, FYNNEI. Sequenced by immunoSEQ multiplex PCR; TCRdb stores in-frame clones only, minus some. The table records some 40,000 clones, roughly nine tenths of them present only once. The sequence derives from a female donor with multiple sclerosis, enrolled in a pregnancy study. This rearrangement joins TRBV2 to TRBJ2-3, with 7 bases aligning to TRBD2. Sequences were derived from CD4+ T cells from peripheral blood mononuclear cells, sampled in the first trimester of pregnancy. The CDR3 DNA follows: TGTGCCAGCAAGCCAGCGGGGATCACAGATACGCAGTATTTT. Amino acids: CASKPAGITDTQYF.